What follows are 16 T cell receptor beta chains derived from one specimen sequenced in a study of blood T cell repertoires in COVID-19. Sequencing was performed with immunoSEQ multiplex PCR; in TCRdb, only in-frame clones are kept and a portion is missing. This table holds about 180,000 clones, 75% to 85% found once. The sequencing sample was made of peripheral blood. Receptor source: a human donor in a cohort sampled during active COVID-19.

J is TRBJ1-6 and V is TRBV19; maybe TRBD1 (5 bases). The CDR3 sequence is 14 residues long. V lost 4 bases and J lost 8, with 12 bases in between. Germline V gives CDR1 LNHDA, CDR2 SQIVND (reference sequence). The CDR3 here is CASSKGRPDSPLHF. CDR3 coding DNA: TGTGCCAGTAGTAAGGGGCGCCCCGATTCACCCCTCCACTTT.

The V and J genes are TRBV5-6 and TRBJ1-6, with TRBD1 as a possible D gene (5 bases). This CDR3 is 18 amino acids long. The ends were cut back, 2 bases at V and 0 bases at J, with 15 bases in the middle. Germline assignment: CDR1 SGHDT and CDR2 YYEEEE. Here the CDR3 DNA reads TGTGCCAGCAGCTTTGATTGGCAGGGAAGCTCCTATAATTCACCCCTCCACTTT. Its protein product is CASSFDWQGSSYNSPLHF. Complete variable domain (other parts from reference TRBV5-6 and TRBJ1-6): DAGVTQSPTHLIKTRGQQVTLRCSPKSGHDTVSWYQQALGQGPQFIFQYYEEEERQRGNFPDRFSGHQFPNYSSELNVNALLLGDSALYLCASSFDWQGSSYNSPLHFGNGTRLTVT.

In DNA, the CDR3 is TGTGCCAGCAGTTCAGGACAGGGGGCTGGTGAAGCTTTCTTT. It translates to CASSSGQGAGEAFF. The chain combines TRBV11-2 with TRBJ1-1; 11 bases map to TRBD1. CDR1 is SGHAT, CDR2 FQNNGV, per germline. The CDR3 consists of 14 residues. Germline trimming cut 6 bases from V and 7 bases from J; bases unmatched to any gene: 7.

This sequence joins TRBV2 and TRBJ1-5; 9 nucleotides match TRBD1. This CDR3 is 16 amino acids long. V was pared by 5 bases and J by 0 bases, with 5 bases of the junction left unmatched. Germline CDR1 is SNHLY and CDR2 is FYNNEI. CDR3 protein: CASSSDRGHSNQPQHF. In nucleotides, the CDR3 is TGTGCCAGCAGTTCGGACAGGGGTCATAGCAATCAGCCCCAGCATTTT.

The CDR3 coding sequence is TGTGCCAGTACCCTTGGACAGGCCGGGAACACCATATATTTT. It specifies CASTLGQAGNTIYF. The J gene is TRBJ1-3, the V gene TRBV19, with TRBD1 identical over 7 bases. The trim removed 7 bases at V and 7 bases at J, leaving 10 bases unmatched. The CDR3 totals 14 residues. The germline V gene encodes CDR1 LNHDA and CDR2 SQIVND (reference sequence).

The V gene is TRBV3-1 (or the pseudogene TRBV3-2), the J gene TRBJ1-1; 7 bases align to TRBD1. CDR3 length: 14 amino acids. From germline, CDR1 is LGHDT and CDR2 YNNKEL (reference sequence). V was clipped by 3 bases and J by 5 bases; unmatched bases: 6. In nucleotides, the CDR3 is TGTGCCAGCAGCCACCGAGGGGGCAGGACTGAAGCTTTCTTT. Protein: CASSHRGGRTEAFF.

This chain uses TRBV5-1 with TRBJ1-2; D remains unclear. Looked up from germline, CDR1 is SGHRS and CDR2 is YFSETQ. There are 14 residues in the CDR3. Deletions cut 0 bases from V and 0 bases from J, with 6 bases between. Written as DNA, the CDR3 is TGCGCCAGCAGCTTGGACAGCCCTAACTATGGCTACACCTTC. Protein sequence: CASSLDSPNYGYTF.

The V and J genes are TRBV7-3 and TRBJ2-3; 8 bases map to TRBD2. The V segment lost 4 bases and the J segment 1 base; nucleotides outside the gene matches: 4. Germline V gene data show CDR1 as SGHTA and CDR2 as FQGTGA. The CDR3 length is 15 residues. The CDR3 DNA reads TGTGCCAGCAGCTCCGGGGGGGGTGGCACAGATACGCAGTATTTT. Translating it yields CASSSGGGGTDTQYF.

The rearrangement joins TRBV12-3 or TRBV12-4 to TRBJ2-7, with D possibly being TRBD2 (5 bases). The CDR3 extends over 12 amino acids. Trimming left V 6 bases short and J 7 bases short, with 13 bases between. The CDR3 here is CASSRTFQEQYF. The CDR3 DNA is TGTGCCAGCAGCAGGACTTTCCAGGAGCAGTACTTC.

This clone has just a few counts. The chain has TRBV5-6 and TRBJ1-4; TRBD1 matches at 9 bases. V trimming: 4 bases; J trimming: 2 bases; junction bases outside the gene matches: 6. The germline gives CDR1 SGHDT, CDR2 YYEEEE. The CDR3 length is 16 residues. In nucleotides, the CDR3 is TGTGCCAGCAGCACCGGGACAGGGATTACTAATGAAAAACTGTTTTTT. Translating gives CASSTGTGITNEKLFF.

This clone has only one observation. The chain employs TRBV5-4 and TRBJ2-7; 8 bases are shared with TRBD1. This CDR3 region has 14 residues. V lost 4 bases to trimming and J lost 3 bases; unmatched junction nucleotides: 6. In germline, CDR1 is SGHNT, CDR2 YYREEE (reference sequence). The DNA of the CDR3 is TGTGCCAGCAGCGTGGACAGGGCAAGCTACGAGCAGTACTTC. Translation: CASSVDRASYEQYF.

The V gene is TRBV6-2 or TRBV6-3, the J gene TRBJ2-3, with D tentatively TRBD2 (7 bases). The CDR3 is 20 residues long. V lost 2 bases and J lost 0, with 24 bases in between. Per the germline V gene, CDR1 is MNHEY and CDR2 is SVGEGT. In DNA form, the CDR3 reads TGTGCCAGCAGTTACCCTACAATGGCGGGGGCGAGCTCTAGCACAGATACGCAGTATTTT. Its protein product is CASSYPTMAGASSSTDTQYF.

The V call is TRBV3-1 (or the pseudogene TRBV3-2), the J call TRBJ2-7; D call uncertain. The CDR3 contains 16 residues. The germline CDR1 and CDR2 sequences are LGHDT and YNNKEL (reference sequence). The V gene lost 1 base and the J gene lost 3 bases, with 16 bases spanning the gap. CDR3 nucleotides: TGTGCCAGCAGCCAAGGAAGCGCCGTGAGAAGCTACGAGCAGTACTTC. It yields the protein CASSQGSAVRSYEQYF.

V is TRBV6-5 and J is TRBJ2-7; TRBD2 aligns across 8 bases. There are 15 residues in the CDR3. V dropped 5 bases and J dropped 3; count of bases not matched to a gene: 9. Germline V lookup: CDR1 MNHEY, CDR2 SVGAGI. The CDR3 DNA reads TGTGCCAGCAGTCCGAGCGGGAGATCTAACTACGAGCAGTACTTC. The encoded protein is CASSPSGRSNYEQYF.

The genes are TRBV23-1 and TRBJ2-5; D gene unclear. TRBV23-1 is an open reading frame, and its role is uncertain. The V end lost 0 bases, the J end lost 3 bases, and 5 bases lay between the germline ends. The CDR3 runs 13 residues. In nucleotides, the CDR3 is TGCGCCAGCAGTCAATCGAGGAAAGAGACCCAGTACTTC. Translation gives CASSQSRKETQYF.

CDR3 protein: CSVESGGAASYEQYF. DNA of the CDR3: TGCAGCGTTGAAAGTGGGGGCGCAGCGTCCTACGAGCAGTACTTC. This chain links TRBV29-1 with TRBJ2-7, with a weak D call TRBD1 (6 bases). This CDR3 is built from 15 residues. V lost 2 bases and J 1 base, leaving 15 bases between the germline ends. The germline V gene has CDR1 SQVTM and CDR2 ANQGSEA.